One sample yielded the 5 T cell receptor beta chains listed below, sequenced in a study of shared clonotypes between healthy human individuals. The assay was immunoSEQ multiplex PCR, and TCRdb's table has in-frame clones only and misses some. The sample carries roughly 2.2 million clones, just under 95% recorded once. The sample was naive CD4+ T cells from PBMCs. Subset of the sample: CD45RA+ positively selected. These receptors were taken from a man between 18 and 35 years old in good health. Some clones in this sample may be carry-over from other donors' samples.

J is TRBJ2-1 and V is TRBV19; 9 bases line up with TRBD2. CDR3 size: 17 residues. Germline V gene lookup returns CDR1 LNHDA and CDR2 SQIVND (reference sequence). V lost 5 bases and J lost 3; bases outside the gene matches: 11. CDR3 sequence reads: CASSLLASGKNYNEQFF. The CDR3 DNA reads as TGTGCCAGTAGTCTCTTAGCTAGCGGGAAGAACTACAATGAGCAGTTCTTC.

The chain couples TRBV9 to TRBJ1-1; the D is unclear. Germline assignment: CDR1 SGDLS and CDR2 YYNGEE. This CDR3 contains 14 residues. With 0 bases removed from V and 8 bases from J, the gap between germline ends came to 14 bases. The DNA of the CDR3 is TGTGCCAGCAGCGTAGTGGACGGACTGCAAGAAGCTTTCTTT. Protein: CASSVVDGLQEAFF.

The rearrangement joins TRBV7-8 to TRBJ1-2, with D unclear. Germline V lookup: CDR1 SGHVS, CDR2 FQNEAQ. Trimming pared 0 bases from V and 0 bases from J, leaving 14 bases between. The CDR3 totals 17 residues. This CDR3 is CASSLAAEGKANYGYTF. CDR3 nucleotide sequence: TGTGCCAGCAGCTTAGCGGCGGAGGGTAAAGCTAACTATGGCTACACCTTC.

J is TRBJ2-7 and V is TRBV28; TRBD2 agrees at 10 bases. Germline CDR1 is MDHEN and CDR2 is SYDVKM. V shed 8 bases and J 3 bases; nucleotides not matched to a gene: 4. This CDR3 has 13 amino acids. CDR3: CASYIAGGYEQYF. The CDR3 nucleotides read TGTGCCAGCTATATAGCGGGAGGCTACGAGCAGTACTTC.

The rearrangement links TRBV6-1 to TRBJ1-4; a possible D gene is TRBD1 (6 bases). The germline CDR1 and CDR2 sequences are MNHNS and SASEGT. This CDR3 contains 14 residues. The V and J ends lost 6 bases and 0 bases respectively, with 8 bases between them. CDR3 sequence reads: CASSYRATNEKLFF. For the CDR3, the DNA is TGTGCCAGCAGCTACAGGGCAACTAATGAAAAACTGTTTTTT.